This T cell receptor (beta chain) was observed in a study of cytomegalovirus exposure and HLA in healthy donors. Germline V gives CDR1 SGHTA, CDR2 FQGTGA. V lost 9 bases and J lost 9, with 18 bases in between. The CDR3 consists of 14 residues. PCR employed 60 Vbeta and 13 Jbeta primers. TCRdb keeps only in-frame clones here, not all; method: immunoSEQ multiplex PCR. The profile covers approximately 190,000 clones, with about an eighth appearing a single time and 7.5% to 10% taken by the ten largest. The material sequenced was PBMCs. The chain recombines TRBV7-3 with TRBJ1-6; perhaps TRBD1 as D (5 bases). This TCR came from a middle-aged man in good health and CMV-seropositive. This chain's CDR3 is CASNHPPGGSPLHF. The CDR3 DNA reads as TGTGCCAGTAACCACCCCCCGGGGGGTTCACCCCTCCACTTT.